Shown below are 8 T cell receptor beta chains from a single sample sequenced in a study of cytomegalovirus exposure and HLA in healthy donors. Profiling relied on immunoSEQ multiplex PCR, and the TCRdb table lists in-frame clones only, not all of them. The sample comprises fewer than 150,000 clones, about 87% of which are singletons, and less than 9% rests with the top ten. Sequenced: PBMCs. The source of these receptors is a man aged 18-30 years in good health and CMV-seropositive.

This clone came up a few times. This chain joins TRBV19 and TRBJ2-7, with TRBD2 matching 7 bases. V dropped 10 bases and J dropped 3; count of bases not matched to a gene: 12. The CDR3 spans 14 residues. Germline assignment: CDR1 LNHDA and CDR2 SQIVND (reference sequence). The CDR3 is CATSSGRVLYEQYF. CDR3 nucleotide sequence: TGTGCCACCTCTTCGGGGAGGGTTCTCTACGAGCAGTACTTC.

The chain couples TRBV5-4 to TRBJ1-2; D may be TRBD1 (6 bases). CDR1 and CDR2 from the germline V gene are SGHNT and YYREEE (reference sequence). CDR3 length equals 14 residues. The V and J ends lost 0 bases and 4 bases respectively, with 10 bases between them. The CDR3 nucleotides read TGTGCCAGCAGCTTGGGCCAGGGGCCCTATGGCTACACCTTC. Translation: CASSLGQGPYGYTF.

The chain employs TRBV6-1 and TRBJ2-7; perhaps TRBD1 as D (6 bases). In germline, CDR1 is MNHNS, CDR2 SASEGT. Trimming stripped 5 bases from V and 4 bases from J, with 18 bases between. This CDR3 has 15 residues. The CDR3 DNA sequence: TGTGCCAGCAGTTCAGGGGACACCCGGATATACGAGCAGTACTTC. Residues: CASSSGDTRIYEQYF.

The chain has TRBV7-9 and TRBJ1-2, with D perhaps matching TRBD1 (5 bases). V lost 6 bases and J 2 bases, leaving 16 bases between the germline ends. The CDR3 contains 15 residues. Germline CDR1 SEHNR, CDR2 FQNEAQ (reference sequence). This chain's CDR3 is CASSHVPTVNYGYTF. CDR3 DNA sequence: TGTGCCAGCAGTCATGTCCCGACAGTGAACTATGGCTACACCTTC.

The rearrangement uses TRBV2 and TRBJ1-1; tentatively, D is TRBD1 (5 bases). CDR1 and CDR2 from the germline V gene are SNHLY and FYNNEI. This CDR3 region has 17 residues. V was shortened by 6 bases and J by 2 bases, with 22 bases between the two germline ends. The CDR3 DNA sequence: TGTGCCAGCAGGTACGGGGGGTTAGATTGGGTAAACACTGAAGCTTTCTTT. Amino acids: CASRYGGLDWVNTEAFF.

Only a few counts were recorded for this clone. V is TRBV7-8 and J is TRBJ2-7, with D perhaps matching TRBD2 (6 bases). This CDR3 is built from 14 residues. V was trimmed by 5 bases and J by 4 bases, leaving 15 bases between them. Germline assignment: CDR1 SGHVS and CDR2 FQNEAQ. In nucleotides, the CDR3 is TGTGCCAGCAGCGTCGGAGGGCCCAGGTACGAGCAGTACTTC. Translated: CASSVGGPRYEQYF.

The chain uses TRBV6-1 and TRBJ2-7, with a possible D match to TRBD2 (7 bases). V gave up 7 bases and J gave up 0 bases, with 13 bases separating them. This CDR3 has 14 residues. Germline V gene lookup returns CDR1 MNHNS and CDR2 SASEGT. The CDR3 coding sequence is TGTGCCAGCAACGTAAGGGGGGGCTCCTACGAGCAGTACTTC. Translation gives CASNVRGGSYEQYF.

CDR3 DNA sequence: TGTGCCAGCAGTTTGAGACAGGGCCGAGGCTACACCTTC. Protein sequence: CASSLRQGRGYTF. V usage is TRBV27 and J usage is TRBJ1-2, with 7 nucleotides matching TRBD1. The CDR3 is 13 amino acids. Germline CDR1 is MNHEY and CDR2 is SMNVEV (reference sequence). V dropped 3 bases and J dropped 8; count of bases not matched to a gene: 6.